The 23 T cell receptor beta chains reported below all come from one sample, sequenced in a study of blood T cell repertoires in COVID-19. The data were produced by immunoSEQ multiplex PCR, yet TCRdb's version contains in-frame clones alone and is incomplete. The sample shows about 120,000 clones, approximately 90% of them seen only once. Sequenced sample: peripheral blood. The receptors were sampled from a man aged 35 to 55 with acute or convalescent COVID-19.

V usage is TRBV30 and J usage is TRBJ2-6, with TRBD1 as a possible D gene (5 bases). V was shortened by 0 bases and J by 0 bases, with 12 bases between the two germline ends. The CDR3 loop spans 17 amino acids. Germline V gene sequence: CDR1 GTSNPN, CDR2 SVGIG (reference sequence). The chain's CDR3 is CAWSVPRAISGANVLTF. For the CDR3, the DNA is TGTGCCTGGAGTGTGCCCAGGGCGATCTCTGGGGCCAACGTCCTGACTTTC.

This sequence joins TRBV2 and TRBJ1-2; TRBD1 matches at 8 bases. The CDR3 covers 15 residues. V shed 6 bases and J 4 bases; nucleotides not matched to a gene: 10. The germline V gene encodes CDR1 SNHLY and CDR2 FYNNEI. The CDR3 sequence: CASSAGQAELYGYTF. The CDR3 region has the DNA TGTGCCAGCAGCGCGGGACAGGCGGAACTCTATGGCTACACCTTC. The complete variable domain, with remaining parts taken from reference TRBV2 and TRBJ1-2, reads EPEVTQTPSHQVTQMGQEVILRCVPISNHLYFYWYRQILGQKVEFLVSFYNNEISEKSEIFDDQFSVERPDGSNFTLKIRSTKLEDSAMYFCASSAGQAELYGYTFGSGTRLTVV.

V is TRBV2 and J is TRBJ1-1, with D unresolved. The CDR3 sequence is 14 residues long. The germline CDR1 and CDR2 sequences are SNHLY and FYNNEI. V was shortened by 5 bases and J by 3 bases, with 13 bases between the two germline ends. The CDR3 reads CASSRGPGDTEAFF. The CDR3 nucleotides are TGTGCCAGCAGTCGCGGTCCGGGAGACACTGAAGCTTTCTTT. Full variable domain (rest looked up from reference TRBV2 and TRBJ1-1): EPEVTQTPSHQVTQMGQEVILRCVPISNHLYFYWYRQILGQKVEFLVSFYNNEISEKSEIFDDQFSVERPDGSNFTLKIRSTKLEDSAMYFCASSRGPGDTEAFFGQGTRLTVV.

CDR3: CASSLGRENTEAFF. The CDR3 coding sequence is TGTGCCAGCAGCTTAGGCAGGGAAAACACTGAAGCTTTCTTT. This chain uses TRBV7-2 with TRBJ1-1, with a possible D match to TRBD1 (5 bases). The CDR3 has 14 amino acids. The V gene's germline CDR1 is SGHTA and CDR2 FQGNSA. Trimming took 1 base from V and 2 from J, leaving 8 bases between them. Based on the CDR3 plus reference TRBV7-2 and TRBJ1-1, the full variable domain is GAGVSQSPSNKVTEKGKDVELRCDPISGHTALYWYRQSLGQGLEFLIYFQGNSAPDKSGLPSDRFSAERTGGSVSTLTIQRTQQEDSAVYLCASSLGRENTEAFFGQGTRLTVV.

This clone appeared a few times. This chain links TRBV29-1 with TRBJ2-7; D is uncertain. Trimming left V 4 bases short and J 4 bases short, with 11 bases between. CDR1 and CDR2 from the germline V gene are SQVTM and ANQGSEA. The CDR3 runs to 12 residues. CDR3 coding DNA: TGCAGCGTTGGCAGGTCCCAATACGAGCAGTACTTC. Its translation: CSVGRSQYEQYF.

The DNA of the CDR3 is TGTGCCAGCAGCGTAGCGTCAGGGGAAGCCGGGGAGCTGTTTTTT. It codes for CASSVASGEAGELFF. The J gene is TRBJ2-2, the V gene TRBV9; tentatively, D is TRBD1 (6 bases). This CDR3 contains 15 residues. Germline lookup yields CDR1 SGDLS and CDR2 YYNGEE. The ends were cut back, 0 bases at V and 6 bases at J, with 12 bases in the middle.

The rearrangement joins TRBV10-1 to TRBJ1-5; the D gene is possibly TRBD1 (5 bases). Trimming left V 5 bases short and J 3 bases short, with 35 bases between. The CDR3 is made up of 22 amino acids. CDR1 is WNHNN, CDR2 SYGVQD, per germline (reference sequence). The CDR3 DNA follows: TGCGCCAGCAGTCCAGACCCCCCCGGGCGGGGACGCGACACCCTGCACAATCAGCCCCAGCATTTT. It codes for CASSPDPPGRGRDTLHNQPQHF.

This rearrangement joins TRBV9 to TRBJ2-7; a possible D gene is TRBD1 (5 bases). The ends were cut back, 2 bases at V and 3 bases at J, with 12 bases in the middle. This CDR3 comprises 14 residues. The V gene's germline CDR1 is SGDLS and CDR2 YYNGEE. The CDR3 protein is CASSVDGHSYEQYF. CDR3 nucleotide sequence: TGTGCCAGCAGCGTCGATGGACATAGCTACGAGCAGTACTTC.

This chain connects TRBV27 to TRBJ1-6; TRBD1 aligns across 8 bases. The J segment lost 10 bases and the V segment lost 5 bases, leaving 4 bases of the junction unmatched. CDR3 length: 13 amino acids. In germline, CDR1 is MNHEY, CDR2 SMNVEV (reference sequence). DNA of the CDR3: TGTGCCAGCAGTCCGGACAGGGTCTCACCCCTCCACTTT. This sequence encodes CASSPDRVSPLHF.

The chain combines TRBV7-2 with TRBJ2-7; TRBD2 matches at 9 bases. In germline, CDR1 is SGHTA, CDR2 FQGNSA. The junction had 9 bases not matched to a gene; V was cut back by 0 bases and J by 6 bases. There are 16 residues in the CDR3. CDR3 DNA: TGTGCCAGCAGCTTAGCCGTGGCGGGGGGGCGGTTCGAGCAGTACTTC. Amino acid sequence: CASSLAVAGGRFEQYF.

V is TRBV9 and J is TRBJ1-1; D call uncertain. Germline CDR1 SGDLS, CDR2 YYNGEE. V gave up 4 bases and J gave up 4 bases, with 14 bases separating them. The CDR3 totals 14 residues. The CDR3 nucleotides are TGTGCCAGCAGCTTCGGATCCGAGGGCACTGAAGCTTTCTTT. Its translation: CASSFGSEGTEAFF.

V and J are TRBV3-1 (or the pseudogene TRBV3-2) and TRBJ1-1; no clear D. Per the germline V gene, CDR1 is LGHDT and CDR2 is YNNKEL (reference sequence). CDR3 length: 14 amino acids. Trimming stripped 1 base from V and 4 bases from J, with 10 bases between. In DNA form, the CDR3 reads TGTGCCAGCAGCCAAGTCACACGCGGCACTGAAGCTTTCTTT. This encodes CASSQVTRGTEAFF.

The gene calls are TRBV7-3 and TRBJ1-1; D may be TRBD1 (6 bases). CDR3 length equals 14 residues. Trimming shortened V by 7 bases and J by 1 base, and 13 bases separated the two germline ends. Germline V gene sequence: CDR1 SGHTA, CDR2 FQGTGA. CDR3 DNA sequence: TGTGCCAGCAACCCAGGGGTGGGGAACACTGAAGCTTTCTTT. It is translated as CASNPGVGNTEAFF.

The chain uses TRBV5-1 and TRBJ2-7; a possible D gene is TRBD2 (6 bases). The germline V and J ends were trimmed by 4 bases and 5 bases, with 16 bases remaining between them. This CDR3 spans 14 amino acids. Germline CDR1 SGHRS, CDR2 YFSETQ. The CDR3 bases are TGCGCCAGCAGCACGGCGGGACCAGGGAACGAGCAGTACTTC. This codes for CASSTAGPGNEQYF. Looking up the rest from reference TRBV5-1 and TRBJ2-7 gives the full variable domain: KAGVTQTPRYLIKTRGQQVTLSCSPISGHRSVSWYQQTPGQGLQFLFEYFSETQRNKGNFPGRFSGRQFSNSRSEMNVSTLELGDSALYLCASSTAGPGNEQYFGPGTRLTVT.

The chain employs TRBV12-5 and TRBJ1-1; TRBD1 might be the D (5 bases). V gave up 0 bases and J gave up 2 bases, with 10 bases separating them. Germline loops: CDR1 LGHNT, CDR2 FRNRAP. The CDR3 runs 15 residues. In nucleotides, the CDR3 is TGTGCTAGTGGTTTGGTACCAAGGGGAAACACTGAAGCTTTCTTT. It codes for CASGLVPRGNTEAFF.

Comment on this clone: One end of the junction varies from germline; a read error may be responsible. This rearrangement joins TRBV6-6 to TRBJ2-7; weak D call: TRBD1 (6 bases). Per the germline V gene, CDR1 is MNHNY and CDR2 is SVGAGI (reference sequence). The CDR3 totals 14 residues. The chain's CDR3 is CASSSFLRDTETHF. In DNA, the CDR3 is TGTGCCAGCAGTTCCTTCCTCCGGGACACTGAAACCCACTTC.

The rearrangement links TRBV6-5 to TRBJ1-1, with TRBD1 matching 7 bases. Germline V gives CDR1 MNHEY, CDR2 SVGAGI. The CDR3 covers 14 residues. V lost 6 bases and J lost 7; bases outside the gene matches: 11. CDR3 loop: CASRETGWNGEAFF. In nucleotides, the CDR3 is TGTGCCAGCAGGGAGACAGGGTGGAACGGTGAAGCTTTCTTT.

Concerning this clone itself: The limits of the CDR3 on the DNA are not certain, so only TCRdb's listed CDR3 is given. The CDR3 region is CASSQDFGPGATQYF. The rearrangement uses TRBV3-1 (or the pseudogene TRBV3-2) and TRBJ2-3; the table calls TRBD1, which could not be checked here. Germline CDR1 LGHDT, CDR2 YNNKEL (reference sequence). Both ends counted, the CDR3 spans 15 residues.

V and J are TRBV11-3 and TRBJ2-7, with D possibly TRBD2 on 5 matching bases. V lost 0 bases to trimming and J lost 6 bases, with 9 bases between them. CDR3 size: 13 residues. The germline CDR1 and CDR2 sequences are SGHNT and YENEEA. CDR3 DNA: TGTGCCAGCAGCTTAGATCCCGAGGGCGAGCAGTACTTC. This gives the protein CASSLDPEGEQYF.

This chain uses TRBV19 with TRBJ2-1; tentatively, D is TRBD1 (5 bases). Germline CDR1 and CDR2: LNHDA and SQIVND (reference sequence). V shed 1 base and J shed 10 bases, with 11 bases lying between them. This CDR3 region has 13 residues. The chain's CDR3 is CASSIGRDGEQFF. CDR3 bases: TGTGCCAGTAGTATAGGCAGGGATGGGGAGCAGTTCTTC. Full variable domain (missing parts from reference TRBV19 and TRBJ2-1): DGGITQSPKYLFRKEGQNVTLSCEQNLNHDAMYWYRQDPGQGLRLIYYSQIVNDFQKGDIAEGYSVSREKKESFPLTVTSAQKNPTAFYLCASSIGRDGEQFFGPGTRLTVL.

V is TRBV4-1 and J is TRBJ1-1; 10 bases are a match to TRBD1. The length of the CDR3 is 15 residues. Germline CDR1 MGHRA, CDR2 YSYEKL. V lost 7 bases to trimming and J lost 1 base; unmatched junction nucleotides: 6. CDR3 sequence (DNA): TGCGCCAGCACCCTGGGGACAGGGGCGAACACTGAAGCTTTCTTT. Its translation: CASTLGTGANTEAFF.

As regards this clone: This CDR3 is also generated by other DNA sequences in the sample. V usage is TRBV4-1 and J usage is TRBJ1-2; TRBD1 might be the D (5 bases). CDR1 and CDR2 (germline): MGHRA, YSYEKL. The V gene lost 1 base and the J gene lost 0 bases, with 6 bases spanning the gap. The CDR3 runs 14 residues. This CDR3 is CASSQGGANYGYTF. The CDR3 DNA reads as TGCGCCAGCAGCCAAGGGGGGGCTAACTATGGCTACACCTTC.

This clone appeared a single time. J is TRBJ1-4 and V is TRBV7-6, with TRBD1 matching over 7 bases. CDR1 is SGHVS and CDR2 is FNYEAQ in the germline V gene. The CDR3 runs 15 residues. V lost 4 bases, J lost 7 bases, and 9 bases stayed unmatched. The CDR3 DNA reads as TGTGCCAGCAGCTCGCCGACAGGGTTGGGTGAAAAACTGTTTTTT. Amino acid sequence: CASSSPTGLGEKLFF.